This TCR beta chain appears in the sequencing data of a study of sequential checkpoint blockade in melanoma. Treatment described: randomized to nivolumab then ipilimumab (arm A) or the reverse (arm B). Live CD3+CD8+ CD19− CD56− cells were sorted from PBMCs. This table comes from immunoSEQ multiplex PCR, and its TCRdb copy is limited to in-frame clones, with some not included. The table has about 17,000 clones, about two thirds seen once. Germline V gives CDR1 LNHDA, CDR2 SQIVND (reference sequence). The CDR3 has 14 residues. Unmatched junction bases numbered 11, after V lost 9 bases and J lost 4 bases.

The receptor comes from a human donor with melanoma. The sample consisted of CD8+ T cells sorted from blood (inferred from file names), taken from a patient given nivolumab and ipilimumab in sequence. The chain joins TRBV19 to TRBJ1-2, with 7 bases aligning to TRBD1. The CDR3 region has the DNA TGTGCCAGCAGTTCGTCGACAGGGTTCTATGGCTACACCTTC. Protein sequence: CASSSSTGFYGYTF.